The rows below give T cell receptor beta chains drawn from one sample of a study of OX40 agonist ivuxolimab in advanced cancers. Sequenced by immunoSEQ multiplex PCR; TCRdb stores in-frame clones only, minus some. The data contain 15,000 to 20,000 clones, approximately 81% of them singletons. Source: CD4+ or CD8+ T cells sorted from blood, taken in a trial of the OX40 agonist ivuxolimab. These receptors all stem from an adult with an advanced solid tumor such as melanoma, head and neck, liver or kidney cancer. Both conserved end residues are part of each CDR3. Fields, in order: clone size, V gene, D gene, J gene, CDR3 protein, CDR3 DNA. D genes are given only for firm matches. Rows give clone size only sometimes, using once, few, many, or a class for an expanded clone.

>.|TRBV10-3|.|TRBJ1-2
CAISEWTAVGYTF
TGTGCCATCAGTGAGTGGACCGCGGTTGGCTACACCTTC
>.|TRBV7-2|.|TRBJ2-5
CASTIPDTLETQYF
TGTGCCAGCACCATCCCGGACACCCTAGAGACCCAGTACTTC
>.|TRBV19|.|TRBJ1-5
CASSIGGGAQLPQHF
TGTGCCAGTAGTATAGGGGGAGGGGCCCAATTGCCCCAGCATTTT
>.|TRBV7-9|TRBD1|TRBJ2-7
CASRQGGHEQYF
TGTGCCAGCCGACAGGGGGGACACGAGCAGTACTTC
>.|TRBV15|.|TRBJ2-3
CATSSSFSLGTDTQYF
TGTGCCACCAGCAGTAGTTTCTCGTTGGGCACAGATACGCAGTATTTT
>.|TRBV30|.|TRBJ2-6
CAWVQGPGANVLTF
TGTGCCTGGGTACAGGGCCCTGGGGCCAACGTCCTGACTTTC
>few|TRBV4-3|.|TRBJ1-1
CASSQGENTEAFF
TGCGCCAGCAGCCAAGGGGAGAACACTGAAGCTTTCTTT
>.|TRBV7-2|.|TRBJ2-1
CASSLGIYNEQFF
TGTGCCAGCAGCTTAGGGATCTACAATGAGCAGTTCTTC
>.|TRBV27|TRBD1|TRBJ2-7
CASSFGTGTFEQYF
TGTGCCAGCAGTTTCGGGACAGGAACTTTCGAGCAGTACTTC
>few|TRBV9|TRBD2|TRBJ2-3
CASSVSGAAASDTQYF
TGTGCCAGCAGCGTAAGCGGGGCGGCCGCCTCAGATACGCAGTATTTT
>.|TRBV7-9|.|TRBJ2-7
CASSLEAYEQYF
TGTGCCAGCAGCTTGGAAGCCTACGAGCAGTACTTC
>.|TRBV29-1|TRBD1|TRBJ1-1
CSVGDRGITEAFF
TGCAGCGTGGGGGACAGGGGGATCACTGAAGCTTTCTTT
>.|TRBV28|.|TRBJ1-5
CASSSKGTAQPQHF
TGTGCCAGCAGTTCCAAGGGTACGGCTCAGCCCCAGCATTTT
>once|TRBV7-8|TRBD1|TRBJ2-5
CASSSLDREQETQYF
TGTGCCAGCAGCTCCTTGGACAGGGAGCAAGAGACCCAGTACTTC
>.|TRBV27|.|TRBJ2-5
CASSGVVGETQYF
TGTGCCAGCAGCGGCGTGGTAGGGGAGACCCAGTACTTC
>.|TRBV7-9|.|TRBJ2-1
CATPEDKQFF
TGTGCCACCCCTGAAGACAAGCAGTTCTTC
>.|TRBV27|.|TRBJ2-3
CATSFPEGPGSDTQYF
TGTGCCACTAGTTTCCCGGAGGGCCCGGGGTCAGATACGCAGTATTTT
>.|TRBV5-6|TRBD1|TRBJ2-7
CASSLRGQGPSSYEQYF
TGTGCCAGCAGCTTGCGCGGACAGGGCCCGAGCTCCTACGAGCAGTACTTC
>.|TRBV2|.|TRBJ2-1
CASGGGEQFF
TGTGCCAGCGGTGGTGGTGAGCAGTTCTTC
>few|TRBV5-1|TRBD2|TRBJ2-2
CASSVTSGSQPGELFF
TGCGCCAGCAGCGTTACTAGCGGGAGCCAACCCGGGGAGCTGTTTTTT
>few|TRBV27|.|TRBJ2-7
CASSLRRSYEQYF
TGTGCCAGCAGTTTACGCAGGTCCTACGAGCAGTACTTC
>medium-sized|TRBV5-4|TRBD2|TRBJ2-5
CASSLAGLAGMETQYF
TGTGCCAGCAGCCTAGCGGGACTAGCGGGAATGGAGACCCAGTACTTC
>.|TRBV6-5|.|TRBJ1-5
CASRHDRTSNQPQHF
TGTGCCAGCAGACACGACAGGACTAGCAATCAGCCCCAGCATTTT
>medium-sized|TRBV27|TRBD2|TRBJ2-1
CASDRLAEYNEQFF
TGTGCCAGCGACAGACTAGCGGAGTACAATGAGCAGTTCTTC
>few|TRBV5-1|.|TRBJ2-7
CASSLGGGYEQYF
TGCGCCAGCAGCTTGGGAGGGGGCTACGAGCAGTACTTC
>.|TRBV6-5|.|TRBJ2-7
CASSYSGGSYEQYF
TGTGCCAGCAGTTACTCGGGCGGATCCTACGAGCAGTACTTC
>once|TRBV6-1|.|TRBJ1-3
CASSELQPLFSGNTIYF
TGTGCCAGCAGTGAACTTCAGCCCCTTTTCTCTGGAAACACCATATATTTT
>.|TRBV11-1|TRBD1|TRBJ2-5
CASSGWDRPPETQYF
TGTGCCAGCAGCGGTTGGGACAGGCCCCCAGAGACCCAGTACTTC
>.|TRBV6-5|.|TRBJ2-5
CASSYGSKETQYF
TGTGCCAGCAGTTATGGTAGCAAAGAGACCCAGTACTTC
>.|TRBV9|TRBD2|TRBJ2-1
CASSVGGAYNEQFF
TGTGCCAGCAGCGTCGGGGGGGCCTACAATGAGCAGTTCTTC
>.|TRBV4-2|TRBD1|TRBJ1-6
CASSQDPGTGSSPLHF
TGTGCCAGCAGCCAAGACCCTGGGACAGGCTCCTCACCCCTCCACTTT
>.|TRBV15|.|TRBJ2-3
CATSRLIWDSSTDTQYF
TGTGCCACCAGCCGCCTTATATGGGACTCCAGCACAGATACGCAGTATTTT
>.|TRBV6-5|.|TRBJ1-1
CASSYSRGSGTEAFF
TGTGCCAGCAGTTACTCGAGAGGGTCGGGCACTGAAGCTTTCTTT
>.|TRBV7-2|.|TRBJ2-2
CAYGPDGTGELFF
TGTGCCTACGGACCGGACGGCACCGGGGAGCTGTTTTTT
>once|TRBV5-1|.|TRBJ1-1
CASTYWGEGTEAFF
TGCGCCAGCACCTACTGGGGGGAGGGCACTGAAGCTTTCTTT
>.|TRBV10-2|TRBD1|TRBJ2-7
CASSVAGTGGYEQYF
TGCGCCAGCAGTGTAGCCGGGACAGGGGGCTACGAGCAGTACTTC
>once|TRBV7-6|.|TRBJ2-3
CASSHSMGADTQYF
TGTGCCAGCAGCCACTCCATGGGGGCAGATACGCAGTATTTT
>.|TRBV13|.|TRBJ2-7
CASSLESYEQYF
TGTGCCAGCAGCTTAGAATCTTACGAGCAGTACTTC
>.|TRBV6-9|TRBD1|TRBJ1-2
CASSTRTGLSYGYTF
TGTGCCAGCAGTACTCGGACAGGACTTAGCTATGGCTACACCTTC
>.|TRBV7-7|.|TRBJ1-4
CASSLVRGGKLFF
TGTGCCAGCAGCTTAGTTCGGGGGGGAAAACTGTTTTTT
>.|TRBV6-6|.|TRBJ2-7
CASSPRDDYEQYF
TGTGCCAGCAGTCCCCGGGACGACTACGAGCAGTACTTC
>many|TRBV6-4|.|TRBJ2-3
CASSDSGASTDTQYF
TGTGCCAGCAGTGACTCTGGGGCGAGCACAGATACGCAGTATTTT